These 10 T cell receptor beta chains were sequenced from one sample in a study of regulatory T cells in long-lasting Graves disease. Sample time point: newly diagnosed GD, antithyroid drugs for less than 3 months. The TCR library was prepared using RNA isolated from PBMCs. Building the TCR beta libraries relied on iRepertoire HTBI primers, and CDR3 regions underwent Arm-PCR. Each CDR3 protein gets one entry after TCRdb re-called the multiplex PCR reads with MiXCR. The sample includes some 460,000 distinct CDR3 sequences, around 15% seen only once; the top ten take more than 9%. The sample was also reused in another study, on T cells in Graves' hyperthyroidism and ophthalmopathy.

The sequences come from peripheral blood mononuclear cells (PBMCs), collected at new diagnosis, from a patient treated with antithyroid drugs. The source of these receptors is a man between 35 and 55 years old with Graves disease.

This clonotype was counted many times. This chain joins TRBV5-1 and TRBJ2-5, with 9 positions matching TRBD2. After removal of 8 bases from V and 1 base from J, the junction contained 6 bases not matched to a gene. The germline CDR1 and CDR2 sequences are SGHRS and YFSETQ. The CDR3 sequence is 14 residues long. Here the CDR3 DNA reads TGCGCCAGTAGACAGACTAGCGGCCAAGAGACCCAGTACTTC. This sequence encodes CASRQTSGQETQYF.

In this sample, this clonotype turned up a few times. The rearrangement joins TRBV12-3 or TRBV12-4 to TRBJ1-5; no clear D. The V gene lost 5 bases and the J gene lost 4 bases, with 9 bases spanning the gap. The CDR3 loop spans 13 amino acids. The CDR3 spells CASSARPNQPQHF. DNA for the CDR3: TGTGCCAGCAGTGCCCGGCCTAATCAGCCCCAGCATTTT.

This clonotype was detected ten times or more. This chain connects TRBV12-3 or TRBV12-4 to TRBJ2-4; TRBD2 might be the D (6 bases). The CDR3 runs to 14 residues. Trimming stripped 2 bases from V and 6 bases from J, with 11 bases between. CDR3 protein: CASSLTGDVNIQYF. In nucleotides, the CDR3 is TGTGCCAGCAGTTTAACGGGAGATGTAAACATTCAGTACTTC.

This clonotype has a count of ten or more. This sequence joins TRBV12-5 and TRBJ2-5, with 12 nucleotides matching TRBD2. The trim removed 0 bases at V and 5 bases at J, leaving 13 bases unmatched. The length of the CDR3 is 19 residues. Germline loops: CDR1 LGHNT, CDR2 FRNRAP. CDR3 bases: TGTGCTAGTGGTTTGGTTCTAGCGGGAGGGCCAGGGGCTGAGGAGACCCAGTACTTC. It encodes CASGLVLAGGPGAEETQYF.

The chain has TRBV25-1 and TRBJ2-6; 11 bases line up with TRBD1. With V trimmed by 3 bases and J by 2 bases, 9 bases remained unmatched. The CDR3 is made up of 19 amino acids. Germline CDR1 reads MGHDK; CDR2 reads SYGVNS. This chain's CDR3 is CASSDRDRGSLAGANVLTF. In nucleotides, the CDR3 is TGTGCCAGCAGTGATCGGGACAGGGGGAGTTTAGCTGGGGCCAACGTCCTGACTTTC.

This clonotype was seen repeatedly, ten times or more. The genes are TRBV29-1 and TRBJ1-1; no reliable D call. Germline V gene lookup returns CDR1 SQVTM and CDR2 ANQGSEA. This CDR3 comprises 13 residues. V lost 4 bases and J lost 0, with 9 bases in between. CDR3: CSVGRLLNTEAFF. The CDR3 DNA reads as TGCAGCGTTGGACGGCTACTGAACACTGAAGCTTTCTTT.

The sample holds many counts of this clonotype. V usage is TRBV18 and J usage is TRBJ1-6; possibly TRBD1 for D (5 bases). The V gene's germline CDR1 is KGHSH and CDR2 LQKENI. The ends were cut back, 8 bases at V and 7 bases at J, with 15 bases in the middle. The CDR3 length is 14 residues. CDR3 in amino acids: CASSGQGGNSPLHF. The CDR3 DNA reads as TGTGCCAGCAGTGGGCAGGGCGGCAATTCACCCCTCCACTTT. Using reference TRBV18 and TRBJ1-6 for the parts outside the CDR3, the full variable domain is NAGVMQNPRHLVRRRGQEARLRCSPMKGHSHVYWYRQLPEEGLKFMVYLQKENIIDESGMPKERFSAEFPKEGPSILRIQQVVRGDSAAYFCASSGQGGNSPLHFGNGTRLTVT.

This clonotype was seen a few times. The chain employs TRBV11-2 and TRBJ2-7; D not certain. V was trimmed by 2 bases and J by 7 bases, leaving 9 bases between them. CDR3 length equals 12 residues. CDR1 SGHAT and CDR2 FQNNGV come from the germline V gene. CDR3 sequence: CASSLSRWEQYF. The CDR3 nucleotides read TGTGCCAGCAGCTTATCGCGGTGGGAGCAGTACTTC.

This clonotype was picked up a small number of times. The chain is built from TRBV12-5 and TRBJ2-2, with 8 bases aligning to TRBD2. The CDR3 runs 15 residues. J gave up 7 bases and V 8 bases, and 12 bases lay outside the gene matches. Per germline, CDR1 LGHNT and CDR2 FRNRAP. The CDR3, as DNA: TGTGCTAGTCTTGGGCGGGAGGTCATAGGCGGGGAGCTGTTTTTT. It encodes CASLGREVIGGELFF.

This clonotype showed up many times. The CDR3 DNA follows: TGCAGTGCCCAGGGACATCGGGAGCTGTTTTTT. Protein sequence: CSAQGHRELFF. This chain joins TRBV20-1 and TRBJ2-2; tentatively, D is TRBD1 (6 bases). Germline V gene sequence: CDR1 DFQATT, CDR2 SNEGSKA (reference sequence). The CDR3 is made up of 11 amino acids. V was trimmed by 6 bases and J by 9 bases, leaving 11 bases between them.